These 19 T cell receptor beta chains came from one sample sequenced in a study of regulatory T cells in long-lasting Graves disease. The time point: persistent/refractory GD, antithyroid drugs over 5 years with positive TRAb. Generation of the TCR library employed RNA extracted from PBMCs. The TCR beta library used iRepertoire HTBI primers with Arm-PCR amplification of CDR3. MiXCR, applied by TCRdb to the multiplex PCR reads, yields one record per CDR3 protein. Of some 420,000 distinct CDR3 sequences listed, 20% to 25% were seen once; the top ten hold around 13%. The starting material was peripheral blood mononuclear cells (PBMCs), obtained when the disease was refractory, from a patient treated with antithyroid drugs. These receptor sequences come from a female donor with Graves disease.

This clonotype showed up many times. This chain uses TRBV20-1 with TRBJ1-6; the D is unclear. Germline V CDR1 and CDR2: DFQATT, SNEGSKA (reference sequence). The CDR3 is 16 residues long. Between the trimmed V and J ends, which lost 6 bases and 5 bases, there was a span of 20 bases. As DNA, the CDR3 is TGCAGTGCCATTGTCGTGGACTCGGGCGATAATTCACCCCTCCACTTT. Translating gives CSAIVVDSGDNSPLHF.

Only a few counts were recorded for this clonotype. The V and J genes are TRBV5-5 and TRBJ1-2, with D perhaps TRBD1 (6 bases). The CDR3 spans 14 residues. Germline lookup yields CDR1 SGHKS and CDR2 YYEKEE (reference sequence). Trimming stripped 2 bases from V and 5 bases from J, with 13 bases between. CDR3 nucleotides: TGTGCCAGCAGCTTTGGACAGAATTTATATGGCTACACCTTC. It encodes CASSFGQNLYGYTF.

The table lists this clonotype with a few counts. The chain uses TRBV20-1 and TRBJ1-3; 8 bases agree with TRBD1. The CDR3 length is 14 residues. The germline V gene encodes CDR1 DFQATT and CDR2 SNEGSKA (reference sequence). The J segment lost 2 bases and the V segment lost 6 bases, leaving 6 bases of the junction unmatched. CDR3 sequence (DNA): TGCAGTGCCGAATTGACAGGGGCTGGAAACACCATATATTTT. Translating it yields CSAELTGAGNTIYF.

In this sample, this clonotype turned up a few times. The CDR3 spells CASSFRRGVGANVLTF. DNA for the CDR3: TGTGCCAGCAGTTTTCGTAGAGGGGTTGGGGCCAACGTCCTGACTTTC. The chain joins TRBV28 to TRBJ2-6; either TRBD1 or TRBD2 may supply D (5 bases each). The V end was cut by 3 bases, the J end by 3 bases, with 12 bases between. Germline lookup yields CDR1 MDHEN and CDR2 SYDVKM. CDR3 length: 16 residues.

The chain recombines TRBV30 with TRBJ1-4, with 8 positions matching TRBD1. Germline V gene sequence: CDR1 GTSNPN, CDR2 SVGIG (reference sequence). Unmatched junction bases numbered 6, after V lost 1 base and J lost 8 bases. CDR3 length: 14 residues. Written as DNA, the CDR3 is TGTGCCTGGAGTGGGACCGGGACAGGAGAAAAACTGTTTTTT. Translation gives CAWSGTGTGEKLFF.

The chain combines TRBV4-1 with TRBJ1-2; 8 bases match TRBD1. V lost 1 base, J lost 5 bases, and 18 bases stayed unmatched. The CDR3 spans 19 residues. The germline gives CDR1 MGHRA, CDR2 YSYEKL. The CDR3 here is CASSQGARTTGAPGYGYTF. The CDR3 nucleotides read TGCGCCAGCAGCCAAGGAGCCCGAACGACAGGGGCTCCAGGGTATGGCTACACCTTC.

This sequence joins TRBV5-1 and TRBJ2-7; D gene unclear. The CDR3 runs 13 residues. Germline CDR1 and CDR2: SGHRS and YFSETQ. V was pared by 1 base and J by 4 bases, with 9 bases between. CDR3 sequence reads: CASSLYSRYEQYF. In nucleotides, the CDR3 is TGCGCCAGCAGCTTGTACTCCCGGTACGAGCAGTACTTC.

The table lists this clonotype with many counts. The V and J genes are TRBV6-6 and TRBJ2-4; TRBD2 matches at 9 bases. With V trimmed by 0 bases and J by 8 bases, 5 bases remained unmatched. The CDR3 has 15 residues. Germline-derived CDR1 and CDR2 are MNHNY and SVGAGI (reference sequence). CDR3 region: CASSYSAGGGDIQYF. The DNA for the CDR3 is TGTGCCAGCAGTTACTCGGCGGGAGGGGGGGACATTCAGTACTTC.

This clonotype was found many times. This chain connects TRBV28 to TRBJ1-1; the D is unclear. V was cut by 6 bases and J by 1 base, with 12 bases left in between. This CDR3 contains 14 residues. The germline CDR1 and CDR2 sequences are MDHEN and SYDVKM. CDR3 sequence reads: CASSPPAGNTEAFF. The CDR3, as DNA: TGTGCCAGCAGCCCCCCGGCGGGGAACACTGAAGCTTTCTTT.

This clonotype came up a few times. V usage is TRBV20-1 and J usage is TRBJ2-3; tentatively, D is TRBD2 (5 bases). CDR3 length equals 12 residues. V dropped 5 bases and J dropped 2 bases, with 8 bases sitting between them. From germline, CDR1 is DFQATT and CDR2 SNEGSKA (reference sequence). The DNA for the CDR3 is TGCAGTGCTGCGGGTCCCACAGATACGCAGTATTTT. Protein sequence: CSAAGPTDTQYF.

This clonotype was counted only a few times. The chain uses TRBV30 and TRBJ1-3; no clear D gene. The CDR3 is 12 residues long. Trimming removed 5 bases at V and 0 bases at J, with 5 bases between. The germline V gene has CDR1 GTSNPN and CDR2 SVGIG (reference sequence). The CDR3 DNA reads TGTGCCTGGGGCCTCTCTGGAAACACCATATATTTT. This sequence encodes CAWGLSGNTIYF.

As regards this clonotype: This may be a read error: a much more frequent sequence differs by one nucleotide. The chain couples TRBV28 to TRBJ1-1; D unresolved. Germline assignment: CDR1 MDHEN and CDR2 SYDVKM. The CDR3 length is 14 residues. Trimming removed 8 bases from V and 1 base from J, with 14 bases in between. The DNA for the CDR3 is TGTGCCAGCTATCCCGTGGGCAGGAACACTGAAGCTTTCTTT. This sequence encodes CASYPVGRNTEAFF.

The rearrangement joins TRBV11-2 to TRBJ2-1, with 9 bases that match TRBD1. From germline, CDR1 is SGHAT and CDR2 FQNNGV. With V trimmed by 5 bases and J by 4 bases, 6 bases remained unmatched. The CDR3 extends over 15 amino acids. DNA of the CDR3: TGTGCCAGCAGCCCGGACAGGGGTTTTTACAATGAGCAGTTCTTC. Its protein product is CASSPDRGFYNEQFF.

This rearrangement joins TRBV28 to TRBJ1-1; TRBD1 matches 8 bases. Germline V lookup: CDR1 MDHEN, CDR2 SYDVKM. Germline trimming cut 6 bases from V and 2 bases from J; bases unmatched to any gene: 5. The CDR3 is made up of 14 amino acids. The CDR3 DNA sequence: TGTGCCAGCAGCTCGACAGGGGATAACACTGAAGCTTTCTTT. Translation gives CASSSTGDNTEAFF.

This clonotype was seen more than once but under ten times. The V and J genes are TRBV20-1 and TRBJ2-7; D unclear. CDR1 is DFQATT and CDR2 is SNEGSKA in the germline V gene (reference sequence). V was shortened by 6 bases and J by 1 base, with 16 bases between the two germline ends. The CDR3 spans 14 residues. DNA for the CDR3: TGCAGTGCCGCGCTGAGCACCACGTCCTACGAGCAGTACTTC. This gives the protein CSAALSTTSYEQYF.

This clonotype came up many times. The J gene is TRBJ1-6, the V gene TRBV2; TRBD1 is a possible D gene (5 bases). Germline CDR1 and CDR2: SNHLY and FYNNEI. The CDR3 runs 16 residues. V was clipped by 6 bases and J by 10 bases, with 22 bases between them. The CDR3 region is CASRRALAGKISPLHF. DNA for the CDR3: TGTGCCAGCAGGAGGGCGTTGGCAGGGAAGATCTCACCCCTCCACTTT.

This chain joins TRBV12-3 or TRBV12-4 and TRBJ2-5; 8 bases align to TRBD1. V lost 6 bases and J lost 3; bases outside the gene matches: 9. The CDR3 loop spans 15 amino acids. This chain's CDR3 is CASRYGTGIEETQYF. CDR3 DNA: TGTGCCAGCAGATACGGGACAGGTATTGAAGAGACCCAGTACTTC.

As concerns this clonotype: Relative to the germline gene, one junction end is altered; a read error may explain this. This chain connects TRBV20-1 to TRBJ1-4; no reliable D call. Germline V CDR1 and CDR2: DFQATT, SNEGSKA (reference sequence). The CDR3 is made up of 12 amino acids. The CDR3 region has the DNA TGCAGTGTCCAGGAAGTTAATAAAAAACTGTTTTTT. It encodes CSVQEVNKKLFF.

Comments on this clonotype: The conserved closing phenylalanine or tryptophan is absent in this CDR3, likely reflecting a read error. The chain couples TRBV12-3 or TRBV12-4 to TRBJ1-5; D might be TRBD1 (5 bases). This CDR3 has 13 amino acids. Trimming cost V 4 bases and J 6 bases, with 10 bases left between them. CDR3 in amino acids: CASSSGGTQPQHL. The CDR3 DNA reads as TGTGCCAGCAGTTCCGGGGGAACTCAGCCCCAGCATCTT.